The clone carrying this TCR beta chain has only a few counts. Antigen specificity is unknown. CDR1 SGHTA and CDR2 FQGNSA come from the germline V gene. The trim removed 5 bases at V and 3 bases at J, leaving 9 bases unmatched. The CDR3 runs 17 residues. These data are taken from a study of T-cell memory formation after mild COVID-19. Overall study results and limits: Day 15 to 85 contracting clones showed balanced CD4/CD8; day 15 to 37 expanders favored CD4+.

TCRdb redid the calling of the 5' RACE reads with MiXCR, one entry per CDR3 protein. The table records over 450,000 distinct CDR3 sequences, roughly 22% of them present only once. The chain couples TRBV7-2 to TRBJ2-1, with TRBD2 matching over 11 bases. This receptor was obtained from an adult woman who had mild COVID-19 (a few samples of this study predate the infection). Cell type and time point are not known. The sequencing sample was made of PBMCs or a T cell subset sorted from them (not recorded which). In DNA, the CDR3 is TGTGCCAGCAGCGAACACACCGGGACTAGCGGCTACAATGAGCAGTTCTTC. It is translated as CASSEHTGTSGYNEQFF.